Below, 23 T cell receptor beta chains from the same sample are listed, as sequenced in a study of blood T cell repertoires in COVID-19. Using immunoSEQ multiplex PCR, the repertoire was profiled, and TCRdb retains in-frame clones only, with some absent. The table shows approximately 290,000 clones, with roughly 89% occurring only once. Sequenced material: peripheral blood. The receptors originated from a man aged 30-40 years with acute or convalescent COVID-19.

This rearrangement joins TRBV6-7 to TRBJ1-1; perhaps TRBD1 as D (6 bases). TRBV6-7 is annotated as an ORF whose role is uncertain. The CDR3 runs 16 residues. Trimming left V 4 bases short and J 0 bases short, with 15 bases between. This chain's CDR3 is CASSSDRIRLNTEAFF. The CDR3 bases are TGTGCCAGCAGTTCGGACAGAATTAGACTGAACACTGAAGCTTTCTTT.

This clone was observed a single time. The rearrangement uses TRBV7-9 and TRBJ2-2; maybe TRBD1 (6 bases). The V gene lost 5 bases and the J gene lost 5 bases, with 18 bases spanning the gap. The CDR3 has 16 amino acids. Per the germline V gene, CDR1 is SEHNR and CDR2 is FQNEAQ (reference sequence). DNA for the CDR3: TGTGCCAGCAGCGTGACCGGGACACCACTTACCGGGGAGCTGTTTTTT. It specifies CASSVTGTPLTGELFF.

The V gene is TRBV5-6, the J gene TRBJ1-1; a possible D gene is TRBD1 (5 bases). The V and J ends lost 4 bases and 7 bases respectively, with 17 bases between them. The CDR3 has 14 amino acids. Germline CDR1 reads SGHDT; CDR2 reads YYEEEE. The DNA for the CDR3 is TGTGCCAGCAGCCGGACCCGGGCCGACAGTGAAGCTTTCTTT. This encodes CASSRTRADSEAFF.

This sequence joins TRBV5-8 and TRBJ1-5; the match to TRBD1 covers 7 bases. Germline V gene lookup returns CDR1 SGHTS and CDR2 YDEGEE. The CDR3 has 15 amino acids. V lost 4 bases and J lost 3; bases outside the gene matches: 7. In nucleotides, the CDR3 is TGTGCCAGCAGCCGGAAGGGACAGACCAATCAGCCCCAGCATTTT. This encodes CASSRKGQTNQPQHF. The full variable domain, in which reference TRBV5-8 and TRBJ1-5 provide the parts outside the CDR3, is EAGVTQSPTHLIKTRGQQATLRCSPISGHTSVYWYQQALGLGLQFLLWYDEGEERNRGNFPPRFSGRQFPNYSSELNVNALELEDSALYLCASSRKGQTNQPQHFGDGTRLSIL.

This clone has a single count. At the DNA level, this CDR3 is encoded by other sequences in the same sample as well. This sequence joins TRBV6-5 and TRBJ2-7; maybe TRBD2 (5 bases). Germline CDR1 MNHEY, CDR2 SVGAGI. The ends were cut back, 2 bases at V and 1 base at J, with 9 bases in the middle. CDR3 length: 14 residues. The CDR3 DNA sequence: TGTGCCAGCAGTTACACCAGCGGATCCTACGAGCAGTACTTC. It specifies CASSYTSGSYEQYF.

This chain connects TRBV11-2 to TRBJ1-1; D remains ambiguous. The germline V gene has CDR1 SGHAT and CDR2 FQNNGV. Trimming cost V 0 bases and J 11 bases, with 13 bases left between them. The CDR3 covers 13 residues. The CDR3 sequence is CASSLDRGSRAFF. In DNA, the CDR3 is TGTGCCAGCAGCTTAGATCGAGGATCGAGGGCTTTCTTT.

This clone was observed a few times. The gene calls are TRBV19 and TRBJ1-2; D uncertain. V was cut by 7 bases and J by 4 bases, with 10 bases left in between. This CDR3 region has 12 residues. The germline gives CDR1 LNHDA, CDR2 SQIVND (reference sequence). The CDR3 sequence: CASTPGIYGYTF. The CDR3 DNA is TGTGCCAGTACACCGGGGATCTATGGCTACACCTTC.

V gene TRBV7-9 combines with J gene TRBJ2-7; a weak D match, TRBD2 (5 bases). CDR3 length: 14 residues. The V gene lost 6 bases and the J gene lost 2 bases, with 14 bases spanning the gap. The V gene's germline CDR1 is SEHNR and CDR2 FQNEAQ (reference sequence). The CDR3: CASRKTSAAYEQYF. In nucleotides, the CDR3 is TGTGCCAGCAGGAAAACTAGTGCAGCCTACGAGCAGTACTTC.

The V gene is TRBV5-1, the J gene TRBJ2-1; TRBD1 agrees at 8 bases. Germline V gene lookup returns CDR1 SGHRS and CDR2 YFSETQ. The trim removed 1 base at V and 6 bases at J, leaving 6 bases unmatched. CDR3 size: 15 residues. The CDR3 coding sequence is TGCGCCAGCAGCTTGTCGCAGGGGGCCCTCAATGAGCAGTTCTTC. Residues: CASSLSQGALNEQFF.

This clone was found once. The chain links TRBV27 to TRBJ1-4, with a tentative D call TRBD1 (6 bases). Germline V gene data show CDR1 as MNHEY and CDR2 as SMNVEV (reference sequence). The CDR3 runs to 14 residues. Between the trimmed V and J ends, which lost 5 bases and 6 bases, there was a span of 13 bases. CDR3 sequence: CASSPRWTDEKLFF. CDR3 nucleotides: TGTGCCAGCAGTCCCAGATGGACAGATGAAAAACTGTTTTTT.

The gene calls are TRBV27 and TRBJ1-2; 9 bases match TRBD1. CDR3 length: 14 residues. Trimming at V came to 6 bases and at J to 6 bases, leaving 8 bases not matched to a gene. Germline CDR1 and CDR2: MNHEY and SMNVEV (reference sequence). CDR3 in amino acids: CASRGTGGYNGYTF. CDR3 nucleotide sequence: TGTGCCAGCAGAGGTACAGGGGGCTATAATGGCTACACCTTC.

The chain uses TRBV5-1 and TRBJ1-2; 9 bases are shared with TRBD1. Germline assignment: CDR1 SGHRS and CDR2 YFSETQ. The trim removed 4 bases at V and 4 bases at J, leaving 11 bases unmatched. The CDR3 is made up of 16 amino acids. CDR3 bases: TGCGCCAGCAGCCCCTTATCGACAGGGGGAGTCTATGGCTACACCTTC. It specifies CASSPLSTGGVYGYTF.

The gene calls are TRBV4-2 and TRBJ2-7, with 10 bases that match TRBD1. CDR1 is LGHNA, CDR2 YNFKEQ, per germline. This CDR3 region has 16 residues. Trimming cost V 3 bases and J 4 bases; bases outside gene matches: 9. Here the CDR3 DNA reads TGTGCCAGCAGCCAGGATGACAGGGGGCTAGAGTACGAGCAGTACTTC. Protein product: CASSQDDRGLEYEQYF.

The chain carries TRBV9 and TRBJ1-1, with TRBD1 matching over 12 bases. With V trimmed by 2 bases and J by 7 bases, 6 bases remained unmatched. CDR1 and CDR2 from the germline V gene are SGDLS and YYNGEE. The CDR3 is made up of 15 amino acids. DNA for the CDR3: TGTGCCAGCAGCGTCGAAGGGACAGGGGGCCGTGAAGCTTTCTTT. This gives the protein CASSVEGTGGREAFF.

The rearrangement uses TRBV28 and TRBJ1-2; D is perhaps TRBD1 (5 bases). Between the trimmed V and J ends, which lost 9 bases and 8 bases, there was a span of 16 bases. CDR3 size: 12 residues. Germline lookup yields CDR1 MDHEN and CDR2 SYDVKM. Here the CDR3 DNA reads TGTGCCAGTTGGGGTGGGGCGCGGGGCTACACCTTC. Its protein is CASWGGARGYTF.

The CDR3 bases are TGTGCCAGCAGGCTTGGGGGGAACAGCAATCAGCCCCAGCATTTT. Encoded protein: CASRLGGNSNQPQHF. The rearrangement joins TRBV2 to TRBJ1-5; perhaps TRBD1 as D (5 bases). The germline gives CDR1 SNHLY, CDR2 FYNNEI. Trimming took off 6 bases at V and 1 base at J, with 13 bases between the two ends. CDR3 length: 15 amino acids.

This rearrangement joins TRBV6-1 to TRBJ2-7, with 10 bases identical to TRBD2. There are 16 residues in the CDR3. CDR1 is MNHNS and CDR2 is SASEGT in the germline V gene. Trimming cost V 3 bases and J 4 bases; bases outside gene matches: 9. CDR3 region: CASSDTASGRGYEQYF. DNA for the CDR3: TGTGCCAGCAGTGACACCGCAAGCGGGAGGGGGTACGAGCAGTACTTC.

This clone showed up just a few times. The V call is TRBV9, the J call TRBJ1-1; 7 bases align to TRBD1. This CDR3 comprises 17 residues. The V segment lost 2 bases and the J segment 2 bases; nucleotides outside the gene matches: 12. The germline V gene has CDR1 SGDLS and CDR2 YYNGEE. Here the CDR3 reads CASSVRSRPGGNTEAFF. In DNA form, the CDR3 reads TGTGCCAGCAGCGTGAGGAGTCGGCCAGGGGGAAACACTGAAGCTTTCTTT.

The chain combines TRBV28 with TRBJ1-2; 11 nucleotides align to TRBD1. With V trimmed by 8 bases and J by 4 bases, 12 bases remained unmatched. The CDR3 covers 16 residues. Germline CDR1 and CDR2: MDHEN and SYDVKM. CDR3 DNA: TGTGCCAGCGCAGAAGGAGGGGACAGGGGGGCCTATGGCTACACCTTC. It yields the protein CASAEGGDRGAYGYTF.

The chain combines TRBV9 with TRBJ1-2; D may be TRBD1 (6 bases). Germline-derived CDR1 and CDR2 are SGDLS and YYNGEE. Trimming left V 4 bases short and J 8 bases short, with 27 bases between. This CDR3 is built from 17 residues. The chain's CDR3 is CASSPPGGATERGGYTF. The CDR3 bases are TGTGCCAGCAGCCCCCCGGGGGGCGCGACCGAGCGGGGCGGCTACACCTTC. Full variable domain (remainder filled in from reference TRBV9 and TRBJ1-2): DSGVTQTPKHLITATGQRVTLRCSPRSGDLSVYWYQQSLDQGLQFLIQYYNGEERAKGNILERFSAQQFPDLHSELNLSSLELGDSALYFCASSPPGGATERGGYTFGSGTRLTVV.

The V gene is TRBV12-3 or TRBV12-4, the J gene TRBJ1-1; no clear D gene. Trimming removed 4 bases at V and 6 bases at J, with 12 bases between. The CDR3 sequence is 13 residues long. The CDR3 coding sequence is TGTGCCAGCAGTTCGGGCGGGATCGCTGAAGCTTTCTTT. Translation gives CASSSGGIAEAFF.

For the CDR3, the DNA is TGTGCCAGCAGTCCAACTTTAGCGGGAGGGCCCTACACCGGGGAGCTGTTTTTT. It specifies CASSPTLAGGPYTGELFF. The chain uses TRBV6-2 or TRBV6-3 and TRBJ2-2; TRBD2 aligns across 11 bases. The germline CDR1 and CDR2 sequences are MNHEY and SVGEGT. The CDR3 runs to 18 residues. V shed 5 bases, J shed 3 bases, and the junction held 11 bases outside the gene matches.

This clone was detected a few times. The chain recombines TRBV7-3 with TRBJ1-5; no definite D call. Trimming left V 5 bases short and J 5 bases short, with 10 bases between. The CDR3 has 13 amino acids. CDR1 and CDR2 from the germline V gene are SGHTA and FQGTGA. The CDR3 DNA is TGTGCCAGCAGCCCTGATCGAGATCAGCCCCAGCATTTT. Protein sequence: CASSPDRDQPQHF.